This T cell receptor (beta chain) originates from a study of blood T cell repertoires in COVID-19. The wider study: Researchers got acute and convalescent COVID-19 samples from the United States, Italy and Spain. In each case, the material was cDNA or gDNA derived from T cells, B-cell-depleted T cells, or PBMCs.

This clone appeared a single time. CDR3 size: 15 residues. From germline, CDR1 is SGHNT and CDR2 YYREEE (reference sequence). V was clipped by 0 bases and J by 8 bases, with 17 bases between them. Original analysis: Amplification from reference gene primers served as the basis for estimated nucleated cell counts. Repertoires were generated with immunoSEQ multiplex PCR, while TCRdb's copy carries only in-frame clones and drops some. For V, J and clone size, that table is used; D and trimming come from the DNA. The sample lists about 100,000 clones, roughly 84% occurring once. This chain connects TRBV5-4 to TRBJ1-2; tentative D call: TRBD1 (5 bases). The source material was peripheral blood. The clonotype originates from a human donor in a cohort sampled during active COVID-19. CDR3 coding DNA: TGTGCCAGCAGCTTGGGCGGCAGGGTTTCTCTCGGCTACACCTTC. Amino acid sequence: CASSLGGRVSLGYTF.